The rows below give T cell receptor beta chains drawn from one sample of a study of regulatory T cells in long-lasting Graves disease. Via MiXCR, TCRdb re-called the multiplex PCR reads, giving one row per CDR3 protein. The table records a few hundred thousand distinct CDR3 sequences, roughly a quarter of them present only once. Sequencing was performed on peripheral blood mononuclear cells (PBMCs), taken when the disease was refractory, from a patient treated with antithyroid drugs. The receptors were sampled from a female donor with Graves disease. The CDR3 runs from the conserved cysteine through the conserved F or W. Fields, in order: J gene, D gene, clone size, V gene, CDR3 protein, CDR3 DNA. D genes are given only for firm matches. Expanded clones are given a class, and other clones once, few, many or no size at all.

TRBJ2-2 TRBD2 NA TRBV7-9 CASSSKGTRWGTGELFF TGTGCCAGCAGCTCGAAGGGGACTAGGTGGGGCACCGGGGAGCTGTTTTTT
TRBJ2-5 TRBD2 many TRBV11-2 CASSLEGVAGGGETQYF TGTGCCAGCAGCTTAGAGGGGGTAGCGGGAGGAGGAGAGACCCAGTACTTC
TRBJ1-1 NA many TRBV29-1 CSVDQGSEAFF TGCAGCGTTGACCAGGGTAGCGAAGCTTTCTTT
TRBJ2-2 NA many TRBV28 CASSLERVMSGELFF TGTGCCAGCAGTTTGGAAAGGGTAATGTCCGGGGAGCTGTTTTTT
TRBJ1-1 NA few TRBV20-1 CSARWVFAFF TGCAGTGCTAGGTGGGTTTTCGCTTTCTTT
TRBJ2-7 NA NA TRBV20-1 CSAERARGDEQYF TGCAGTGCTGAGCGGGCCCGCGGGGACGAGCAGTACTTC
TRBJ2-2 NA many TRBV6-1 CARTPLDSNTGELFF TGTGCCAGAACCCCATTGGACAGTAACACCGGGGAGCTGTTTTTT
TRBJ1-2 NA many TRBV28 CASSSYSTARLVYGYTF TGTGCCAGCAGTTCATACTCGACGGCGAGGCTTGTCTATGGCTACACCTTC
TRBJ1-5 NA many TRBV10-3 CAISELDWKPQHF TGTGCCATCAGTGAGTTGGACTGGAAGCCCCAGCATTTT
TRBJ1-4 TRBD1 many TRBV20-1 CSAPGTGGQGKLFF TGCAGTGCCCCCGGGACAGGGGGCCAGGGAAAACTGTTTTTT
TRBJ1-5 NA many TRBV12-3/TRBV12-4 CASRNENQPQHF TGTGCCAGCAGAAACGAAAATCAGCCCCAGCATTTT
TRBJ2-7 TRBD1 many TRBV28 CASSFGVSNFGTEDYEQYF TGTGCCAGCAGTTTTGGGGTCTCCAACTTCGGGACAGAAGACTACGAGCAGTACTTC
TRBJ2-5 TRBD2 NA TRBV27 CASSPWGAGHQETQYF TGTGCCAGCAGTCCCTGGGGAGCGGGGCACCAAGAGACCCAGTACTTC
TRBJ2-5 TRBD2 few TRBV7-2 CASSVLAGVETQYF TGTGCCAGCAGCGTACTAGCGGGAGTAGAGACCCAGTACTTC
TRBJ2-3 NA NA TRBV29-1 CSVESGGIRTDTQYF TGCAGCGTTGAATCGGGTGGGATACGGACAGATACGCAGTATTTT
TRBJ1-1 NA many TRBV6-1 CAVAPRKLQGFTEAFF TGTGCCGTCGCACCCAGGAAACTACAGGGATTCACTGAAGCTTTCTTT
TRBJ1-5 TRBD1 few TRBV12-3/TRBV12-4 CASRPTGGNNQPQHF TGTGCCAGCAGGCCGACAGGGGGAAACAATCAGCCCCAGCATTTT
TRBJ1-2 NA NA TRBV5-6 CASSLTGDHYGYTF TGTGCCAGCAGCTTGACCGGCGATCACTATGGCTACACCTTC
TRBJ2-5 TRBD1 few TRBV20-1 CSATRQGMETQYF TGCAGTGCCACGAGACAGGGGATGGAGACCCAGTACTTC
TRBJ1-4 NA many TRBV7-2 CASSLQWGTNEKLFF TGTGCCAGCAGCTTGCAATGGGGTACTAATGAAAAACTGTTTTTT
TRBJ2-7 NA few TRBV20-1 CSTEEVGGWDYEQYF TGCAGCACAGAAGAGGTAGGCGGATGGGACTACGAGCAGTACTTC
TRBJ2-7 NA many TRBV20-1 CSASVWTGTTYEQYF TGCAGTGCTAGTGTTTGGACGGGAACCACCTACGAGCAGTACTTC
TRBJ2-7 TRBD2 NA TRBV10-3 CAISRTSEHYEQYF TGTGCCATCAGTCGGACTAGCGAACACTACGAGCAGTACTTC
TRBJ2-7 TRBD1 NA TRBV6-2/TRBV6-3 CASSRQGKPSYEQYF TGTGCCAGCAGCCGACAGGGGAAGCCCTCCTACGAGCAGTACTTC
TRBJ2-7 TRBD2 few TRBV20-1 CSARETSGRPYEQYF TGCAGTGCTAGAGAAACTAGCGGGAGGCCCTACGAGCAGTACTTC
TRBJ2-5 TRBD2 few TRBV5-1 CASSLAGGRETQYF TGTGCCAGCAGCTTAGCGGGGGGCCGGGAGACCCAGTACTTC
TRBJ1-2 NA NA TRBV10-3 CAISARDGYGYTF TGTGCCATCAGTGCCCGGGACGGCTATGGCTACACCTTC
TRBJ2-1 TRBD2 NA TRBV12-3/TRBV12-4 CASSPRLAANNEQFF TGTGCCAGCAGTCCGAGACTAGCGGCTAACAATGAGCAGTTCTTC
TRBJ2-7 NA few TRBV27 CATGFSGEQYF TGTGCTACAGGGTTTTCGGGCGAGCAGTACTTC
TRBJ1-4 NA many TRBV28 CASSLPGRNEKLFF TGTGCCAGCAGTTTACCCGGACGGAATGAAAAACTGTTTTTT
TRBJ1-5 NA NA TRBV6-5 CASSYRSNNQPQHF TGTGCCAGCAGTTACCGATCGAACAATCAGCCCCAGCATTTT
TRBJ1-4 NA NA TRBV6-1 CASDTFTTSKGKRKLFF TGTGCCAGCGATACTTTCACAACATCGAAAGGGAAGAGAAAACTGTTTTTT
TRBJ2-5 NA NA TRBV5-1 CASSTGQWSETQYF TGCGCCAGCAGCACAGGACAGTGGTCCGAGACCCAGTACTTC
TRBJ2-7 NA NA TRBV7-9 CASSSIRDGYYEQYF TGTGCCAGCAGCTCTATCCGGGACGGATACTACGAGCAGTACTTC
TRBJ1-5 NA few TRBV7-2 CASSSTGPPRDQPQHF TGTGCCAGCAGTTCCACCGGGCCACCTCGAGATCAGCCCCAGCATTTT
TRBJ2-7 TRBD2 NA TRBV6-2/TRBV6-3 CASSYARPIAGGPYEQYF TGTGCCAGCAGTTACGCCCGGCCAATAGCGGGAGGGCCCTACGAGCAGTACTTC
TRBJ1-5 NA few TRBV20-1 CSARGQLSTGGNQPQHF TGCAGTGCTAGAGGACAGCTGAGTACGGGTGGCAATCAGCCCCAGCATTTT
TRBJ1-2 TRBD1 NA TRBV5-1 CASSSRTGGNYGYTF TGCGCCAGCAGCTCCCGGACAGGGGGAAACTATGGCTACACCTTC
TRBJ2-5 TRBD2 NA TRBV4-1 CASSQDAGGSTQETQYF TGCGCCAGCAGCCAAGATGCGGGCGGGAGCACCCAAGAGACCCAGTACTTC
TRBJ2-7 NA NA TRBV18 CASSPIAPSWQGTVYEQYF TGTGCCAGCTCACCTATTGCTCCTAGTTGGCAGGGGACCGTCTACGAGCAGTACTTC
TRBJ2-7 NA NA TRBV2 CASGAESYYEQYF TGTGCCAGCGGAGCGGAGTCCTACTACGAGCAGTACTTC
TRBJ1-1 NA NA TRBV5-1 CASSLVAGTQNTEAFF TGCGCCAGCAGCTTGGTGGCAGGGACTCAGAACACTGAAGCTTTCTTT